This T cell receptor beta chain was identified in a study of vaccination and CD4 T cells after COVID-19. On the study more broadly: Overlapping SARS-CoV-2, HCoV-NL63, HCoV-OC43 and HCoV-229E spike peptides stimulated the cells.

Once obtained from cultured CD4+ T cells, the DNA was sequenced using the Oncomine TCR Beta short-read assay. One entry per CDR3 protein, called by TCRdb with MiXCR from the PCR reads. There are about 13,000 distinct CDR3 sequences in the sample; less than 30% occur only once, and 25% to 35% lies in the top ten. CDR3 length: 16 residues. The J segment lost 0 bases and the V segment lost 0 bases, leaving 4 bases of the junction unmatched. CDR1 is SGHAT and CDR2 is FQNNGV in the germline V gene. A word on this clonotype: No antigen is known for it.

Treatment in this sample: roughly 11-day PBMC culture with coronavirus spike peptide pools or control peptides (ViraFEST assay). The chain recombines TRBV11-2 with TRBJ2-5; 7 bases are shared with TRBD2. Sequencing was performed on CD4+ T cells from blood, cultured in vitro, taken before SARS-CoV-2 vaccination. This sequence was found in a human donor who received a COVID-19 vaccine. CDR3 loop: CASSLDGGGYQETQYF. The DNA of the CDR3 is TGTGCCAGCAGCTTAGATGGGGGAGGGTACCAAGAGACCCAGTACTTC. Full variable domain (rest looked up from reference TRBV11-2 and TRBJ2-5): EAGVAQSPRYKIIEKRQSVAFWCNPISGHATLYWYQQILGQGPKLLIQFQNNGVVDDSQLPKDRFSAERLKGVDSTLKIQPAKLEDSAVYLCASSLDGGGYQETQYFGPGTRLLVL.